A single TCR beta chain is shown here with its context. Ten or more counts support this clonotype. The specificity of this receptor is unknown. Base quality data are lacking; no much larger clone is found one base away. In the ophthalmopathy patients, disease was moderately to severely active, with a Clinical Activity Score of 3 or more, a NOSPECS grade of 4 or more, and a duration of less than 3 months. Any patient with an uncontrolled infection, another autoimmune disease, pregnancy or lactation was excluded. Diagnoses were established on the basis of clinical symptoms, serum thyroxine and TRAb, thyroid ultrasound, and orbital computed tomography. PBMCs were separated from around 9.1 ml of fresh peripheral blood using Ficoll-Paque density gradient centrifugation. Trizol reagent was used to extract total RNA, and RNA quality was then checked on an Agilent 2100 Bioanalyzer. The TCR beta CDR3 regions were amplified from RNA transcripts. A first-round RT-PCR of the TCR CDR3 used the HTBI primer set with the Qiagen OneStep RT-PCR kit. A second multiplex PCR round built the libraries, followed by size selection and purification. Sequencing of the libraries was done on an Illumina HiSeq2000 using paired-end 100 bp reads. Under the source paper's analysis protocol: SOAPnuke was used to process the raw data, throwing out any read that contained adapters or uncalled bases, had a mean Phred below 15, or lacked an exact constant-primer or identifier match. COPE v1.2.5 was used to merge high-quality paired reads, and clonotypes were defined as unique nucleotide sequences. MiTCR v1.1 was used to align clonotypes to the IMGT TRBV, TRBD and TRBJ reference segments. Analysis was restricted to V-J combinations with a frequency above 0.0001, which covered approximately 99% of repertoires. The TCS score was defined as the ratio of F50 (clonal expansion) to E x V (chaos), calculated using BLOSUM62-based TCRdist between CDR3 peptides within each V-J. Welch's t-statistics and random forest reduced approximately 520 V-J features to 13, which were used in a naive Bayes classifier (R e1071). In TCRdb, the public reads were trimmed at Q25 with fastp and aligned with MiXCR, with productive beta chains retained. CDR3 protein sequences are deduplicated, and each keeps its most common genes and DNA. What appears here as the V and J calls and clone size reflects TCRdb's work, not the paper's. The sample has around 530,000 distinct CDR3 sequences on record, 15% to 20% of them singletons. Of the sample, 17% falls within the top ten clones.

There are 14 amino acids in the CDR3, from cysteine to phenylalanine inclusive. Only the CDR3 portion is preserved as DNA: 42 bases, with reading frame beginning at the first base. Relative to germline, V is 1 base shorter and J is 0 bases shorter, with 6 bases between their ends. CDR1 and CDR2, looked up from the germline V gene, are KGHSH and LQKENI. The data stem from a study of T cells in Graves' hyperthyroidism and ophthalmopathy (dated by TCRdb to between 2018 and 2021). About the full investigation: Peripheral blood samples were taken at the time of initial diagnosis, prior to any treatment. An independent validation cohort of fewer than 20 hyperthyroidism patients and some 15 patients who later progressed to ophthalmopathy tested prospective prediction of ophthalmopathy. The approximately 100 discovery patients were randomly split 7:3 into training and test sets. In addition, the study compared T-cell repertoires in thyroid tissue and in blood from roughly six Graves' hyperthyroidism patients. According to the paper, TCR Vbeta CDR3 sequencing was carried out on about 140 peripheral blood samples, which came from about 45 ophthalmopathy, some 73 hyperthyroidism and approximately 17 progressor patients. TCR V-J signatures able to tell the groups apart were searched for in a discovery cohort of around 95 patients, of whom about 40 had Graves' ophthalmopathy and roughly 57 had stable Graves' hyperthyroidism. Following sampling, methimazole starting at 30 mg daily was given to hyperthyroidism patients, and high-dose intravenous methylprednisolone was given to ophthalmopathy patients.

The investigation overall reported the following: Most expanded thyroid clonotypes (frequency above 0.001) were also found in blood, which suggests that blood repertoires may mirror thyroid immune responses. No statistical method was used to fix the sample size in advance, and group allocation was not hidden from the investigators. In validation, progression to ophthalmopathy was predicted by the model with more than 65% sensitivity and 72% to 85% specificity, a median of roughly 6 months before onset. A 13 V-J signature model separated ophthalmopathy from stable hyperthyroidism, with approximately 86% sensitivity and around 84% specificity in cross-validation and 80%/75% in testing.

The chain is made from TRBV18 and TRBJ1-2; no D gene can be assigned with confidence. Sequencing was done on a sample of blood. The source is a woman younger than 30 with Graves' ophthalmopathy. The CDR3 is CASSPQTANYGYTF. The DNA sequence is given as TGTGCCAGCTCACCACAAACAGCTAACTATGGCTACACCTTC.